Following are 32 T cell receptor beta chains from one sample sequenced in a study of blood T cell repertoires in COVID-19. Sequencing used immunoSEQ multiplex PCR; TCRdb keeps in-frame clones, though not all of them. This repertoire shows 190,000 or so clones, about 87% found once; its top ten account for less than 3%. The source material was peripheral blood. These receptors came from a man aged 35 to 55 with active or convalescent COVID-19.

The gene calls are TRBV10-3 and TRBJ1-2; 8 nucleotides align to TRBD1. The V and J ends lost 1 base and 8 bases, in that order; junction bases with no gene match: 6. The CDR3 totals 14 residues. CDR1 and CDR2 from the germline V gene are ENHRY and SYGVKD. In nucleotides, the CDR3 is TGTGCCATCAGTGAGTACACAGGGGGGGAAGGCTACACCTTC. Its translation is CAISEYTGGEGYTF.

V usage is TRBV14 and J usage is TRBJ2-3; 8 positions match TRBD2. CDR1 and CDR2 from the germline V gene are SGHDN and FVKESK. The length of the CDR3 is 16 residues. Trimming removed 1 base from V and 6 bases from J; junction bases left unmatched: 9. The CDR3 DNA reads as TGTGCCAGCAGCCAAGTTCCCGCGCGGGGGGTCGATACGCAGTATTTT. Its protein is CASSQVPARGVDTQYF.

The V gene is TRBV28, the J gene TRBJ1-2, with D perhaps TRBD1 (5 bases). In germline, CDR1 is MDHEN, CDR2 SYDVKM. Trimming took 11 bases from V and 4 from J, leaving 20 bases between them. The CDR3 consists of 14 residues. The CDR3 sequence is CAARGSPSSYGYTF. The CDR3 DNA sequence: TGTGCCGCGCGGGGCAGTCCCTCTTCCTATGGCTACACCTTC.

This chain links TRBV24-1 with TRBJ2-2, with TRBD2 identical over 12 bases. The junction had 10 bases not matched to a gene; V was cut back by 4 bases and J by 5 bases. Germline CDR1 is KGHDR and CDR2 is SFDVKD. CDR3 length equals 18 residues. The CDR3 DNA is TGTGCCACCAGTGACCCCGAAAATACTAGCGGGGGGACCGGGGAGCTGTTTTTT. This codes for CATSDPENTSGGTGELFF.

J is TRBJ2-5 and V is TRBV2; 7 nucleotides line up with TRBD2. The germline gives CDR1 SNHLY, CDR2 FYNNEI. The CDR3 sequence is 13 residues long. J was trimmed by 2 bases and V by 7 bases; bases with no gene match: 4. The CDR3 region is CASKWRGQETQYF. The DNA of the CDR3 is TGTGCCAGCAAATGGCGGGGGCAAGAGACCCAGTACTTC. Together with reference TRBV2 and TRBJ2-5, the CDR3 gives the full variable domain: EPEVTQTPSHQVTQMGQEVILRCVPISNHLYFYWYRQILGQKVEFLVSFYNNEISEKSEIFDDQFSVERPDGSNFTLKIRSTKLEDSAMYFCASKWRGQETQYFGPGTRLLVL.

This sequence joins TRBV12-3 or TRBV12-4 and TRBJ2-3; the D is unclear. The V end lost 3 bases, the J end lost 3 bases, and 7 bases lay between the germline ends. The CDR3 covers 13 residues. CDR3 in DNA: TGTGCCAGCAGTTTGGCGGCGACAGATACGCAGTATTTT. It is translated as CASSLAATDTQYF.

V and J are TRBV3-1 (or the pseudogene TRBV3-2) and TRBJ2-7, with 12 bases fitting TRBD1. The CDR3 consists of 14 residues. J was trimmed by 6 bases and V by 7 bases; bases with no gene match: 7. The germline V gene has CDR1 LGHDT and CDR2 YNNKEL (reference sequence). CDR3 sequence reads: CASTIGTGGVEQYF. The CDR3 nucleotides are TGTGCCAGCACCATCGGGACAGGGGGCGTCGAGCAGTACTTC.

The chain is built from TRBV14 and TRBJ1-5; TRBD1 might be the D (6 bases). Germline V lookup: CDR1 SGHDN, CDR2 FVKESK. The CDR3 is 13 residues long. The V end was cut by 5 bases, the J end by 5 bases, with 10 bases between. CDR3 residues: CASSLGAYQPQHF. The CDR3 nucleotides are TGTGCCAGCAGCTTGGGGGCCTATCAGCCCCAGCATTTT. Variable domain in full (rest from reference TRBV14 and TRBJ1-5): EAGVTQFPSHSVIEKGQTVTLRCDPISGHDNLYWYRRVMGKEIKFLLHFVKESKQDESGMPNNRFLAERTGGTYSTLKVQPAELEDSGVYFCASSLGAYQPQHFGDGTRLSIL.

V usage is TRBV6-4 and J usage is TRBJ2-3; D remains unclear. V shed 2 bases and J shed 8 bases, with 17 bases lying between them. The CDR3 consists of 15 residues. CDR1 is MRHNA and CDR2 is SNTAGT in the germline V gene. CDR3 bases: TGTGCCAGCAGTGACGGAGACGGCCCCACGGGTACGCAGTATTTT. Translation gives CASSDGDGPTGTQYF.

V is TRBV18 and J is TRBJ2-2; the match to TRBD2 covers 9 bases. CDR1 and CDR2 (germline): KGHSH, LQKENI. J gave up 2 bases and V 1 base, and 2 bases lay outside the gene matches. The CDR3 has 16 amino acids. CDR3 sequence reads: CASSPRLAANTGELFF. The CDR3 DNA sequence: TGTGCCAGCTCACCACGACTAGCGGCCAACACCGGGGAGCTGTTTTTT.

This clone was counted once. For the CDR3, the DNA is TGCGCCAGCAGCTTGGGAGGGACATACTACGAGCAGTACTTC. This codes for CASSLGGTYYEQYF. The chain recombines TRBV5-1 with TRBJ2-7, with D maybe TRBD1 (6 bases). This CDR3 contains 14 residues. Germline V CDR1 and CDR2: SGHRS, YFSETQ. V lost 0 bases to trimming and J lost 3 bases, with 10 bases between them.

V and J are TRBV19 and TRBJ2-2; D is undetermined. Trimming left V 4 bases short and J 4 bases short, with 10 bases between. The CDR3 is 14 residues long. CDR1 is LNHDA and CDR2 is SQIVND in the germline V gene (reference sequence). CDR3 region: CASSNKAGTGELFF. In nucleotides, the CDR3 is TGTGCCAGTAGTAATAAAGCCGGCACCGGGGAGCTGTTTTTT.

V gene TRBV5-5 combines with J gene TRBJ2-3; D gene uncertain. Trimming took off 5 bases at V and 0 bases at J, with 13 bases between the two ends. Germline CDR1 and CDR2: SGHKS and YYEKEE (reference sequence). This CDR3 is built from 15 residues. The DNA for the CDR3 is TGTGCCAGCAGTTCCGACACAACTAGCACAGATACGCAGTATTTT. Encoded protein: CASSSDTTSTDTQYF.

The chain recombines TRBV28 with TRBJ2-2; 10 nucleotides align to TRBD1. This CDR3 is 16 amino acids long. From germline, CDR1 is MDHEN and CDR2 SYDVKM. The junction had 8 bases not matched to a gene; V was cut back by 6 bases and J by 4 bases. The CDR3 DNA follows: TGTGCCAGCAGCTCAGGACAGGGGGTCGCCACCGGGGAGCTGTTTTTT. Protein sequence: CASSSGQGVATGELFF.

CDR3 residues: CASSPGTGYRDGYTF. In nucleotides, the CDR3 is TGTGCCAGCAGTCCTGGGACAGGGTATAGGGATGGCTACACCTTC. The chain links TRBV27 to TRBJ1-2; TRBD1 agrees at 9 bases. Germline V lookup: CDR1 MNHEY, CDR2 SMNVEV (reference sequence). The CDR3 consists of 15 residues. The trim removed 5 bases at V and 6 bases at J, leaving 10 bases unmatched.

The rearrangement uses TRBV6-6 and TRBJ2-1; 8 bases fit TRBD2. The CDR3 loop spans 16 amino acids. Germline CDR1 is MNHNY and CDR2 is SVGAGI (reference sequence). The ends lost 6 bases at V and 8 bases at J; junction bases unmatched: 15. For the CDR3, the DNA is TGTGCCAGCAGCGGGACTCAGGGCGGGGGGACGGATGAGCAGTTCTTC. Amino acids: CASSGTQGGGTDEQFF.

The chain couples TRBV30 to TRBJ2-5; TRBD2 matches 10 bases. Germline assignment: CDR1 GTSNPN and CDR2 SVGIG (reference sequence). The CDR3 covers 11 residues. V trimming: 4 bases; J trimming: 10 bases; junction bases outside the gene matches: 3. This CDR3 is CAWTSGGLQYF. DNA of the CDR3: TGTGCCTGGACTAGCGGGGGACTCCAGTACTTC.

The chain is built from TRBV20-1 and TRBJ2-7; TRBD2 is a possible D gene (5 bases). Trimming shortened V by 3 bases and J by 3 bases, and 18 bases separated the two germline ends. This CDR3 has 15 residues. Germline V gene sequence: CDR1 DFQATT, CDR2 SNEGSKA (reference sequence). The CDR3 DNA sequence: TGCAGTGCTAGTGACCACTCGAGGGAAGGCTACGAGCAGTACTTC. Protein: CSASDHSREGYEQYF.

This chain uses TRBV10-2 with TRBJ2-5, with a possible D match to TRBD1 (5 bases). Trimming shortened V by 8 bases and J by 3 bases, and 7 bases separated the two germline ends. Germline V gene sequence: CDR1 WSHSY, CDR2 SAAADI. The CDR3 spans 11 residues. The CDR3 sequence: CASSTEETQYF. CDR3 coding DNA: TGCGCCAGCTCGACAGAAGAGACCCAGTACTTC.

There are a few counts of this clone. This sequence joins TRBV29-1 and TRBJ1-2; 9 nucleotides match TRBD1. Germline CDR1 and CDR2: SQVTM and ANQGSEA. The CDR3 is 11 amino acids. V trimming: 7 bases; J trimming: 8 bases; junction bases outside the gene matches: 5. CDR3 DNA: TGCAGCGCCCCGACAGGGGGAGGCTACACCTTC. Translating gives CSAPTGGGYTF. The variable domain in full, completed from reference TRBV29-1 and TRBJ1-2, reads SAVISQKPSRDICQRGTSLTIQCQVDSQVTMMFWYRQQPGQSLTLIATANQGSEATYESGFVIDKFPISRPNLTFSTLTVSNMSPEDSSIYLCSAPTGGGYTFGSGTRLTVV.

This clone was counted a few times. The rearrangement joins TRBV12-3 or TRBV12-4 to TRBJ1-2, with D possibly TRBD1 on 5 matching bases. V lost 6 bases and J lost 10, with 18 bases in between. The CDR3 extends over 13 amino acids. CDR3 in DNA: TGTGCCAGCAGCCTCCAGGGAAGGCGCGACTACACCTTC. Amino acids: CASSLQGRRDYTF.

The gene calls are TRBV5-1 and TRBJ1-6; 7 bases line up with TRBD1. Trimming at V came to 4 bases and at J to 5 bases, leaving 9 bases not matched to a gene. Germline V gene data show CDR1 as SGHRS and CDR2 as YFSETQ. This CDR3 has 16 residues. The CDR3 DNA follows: TGCGCCAGCAGCACAACGCCGGGACAGAATAATTCACCCCTCCACTTT. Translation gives CASSTTPGQNNSPLHF.

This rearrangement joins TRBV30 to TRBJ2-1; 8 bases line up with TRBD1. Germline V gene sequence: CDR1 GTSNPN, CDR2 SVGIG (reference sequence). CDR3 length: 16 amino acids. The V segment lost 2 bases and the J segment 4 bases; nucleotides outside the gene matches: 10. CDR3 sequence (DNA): TGTGCCTGGAGTACCCTCAGGGGGCAGGTTTACAATGAGCAGTTCTTC. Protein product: CAWSTLRGQVYNEQFF.

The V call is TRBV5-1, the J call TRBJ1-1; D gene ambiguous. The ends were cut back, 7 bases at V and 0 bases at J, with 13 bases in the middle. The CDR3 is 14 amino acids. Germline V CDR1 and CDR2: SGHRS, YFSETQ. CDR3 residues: CASFGGPLNTEAFF. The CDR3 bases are TGCGCCAGCTTCGGAGGGCCTTTGAACACTGAAGCTTTCTTT. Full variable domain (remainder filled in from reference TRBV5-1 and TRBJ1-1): KAGVTQTPRYLIKTRGQQVTLSCSPISGHRSVSWYQQTPGQGLQFLFEYFSETQRNKGNFPGRFSGRQFSNSRSEMNVSTLELGDSALYLCASFGGPLNTEAFFGQGTRLTVV.

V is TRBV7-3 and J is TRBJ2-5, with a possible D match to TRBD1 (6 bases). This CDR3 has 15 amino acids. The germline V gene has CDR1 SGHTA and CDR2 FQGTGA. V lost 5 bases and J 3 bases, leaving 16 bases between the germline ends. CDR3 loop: CASSPTGPRKETQYF. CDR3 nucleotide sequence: TGTGCCAGCAGCCCCACAGGGCCGCGGAAAGAGACCCAGTACTTC.

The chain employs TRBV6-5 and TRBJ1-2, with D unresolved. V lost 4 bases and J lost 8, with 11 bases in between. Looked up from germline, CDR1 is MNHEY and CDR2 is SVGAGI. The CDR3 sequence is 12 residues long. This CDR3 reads CASSFPGGGYTF. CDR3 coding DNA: TGTGCCAGCAGTTTCCCCGGCGGGGGCTACACCTTC.

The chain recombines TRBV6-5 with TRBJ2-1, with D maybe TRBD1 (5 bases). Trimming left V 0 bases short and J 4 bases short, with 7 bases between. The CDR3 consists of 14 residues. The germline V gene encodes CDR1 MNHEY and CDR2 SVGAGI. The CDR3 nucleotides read TGTGCCAGCAGTTACTCGCGACAGTACAATGAGCAGTTCTTC. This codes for CASSYSRQYNEQFF.

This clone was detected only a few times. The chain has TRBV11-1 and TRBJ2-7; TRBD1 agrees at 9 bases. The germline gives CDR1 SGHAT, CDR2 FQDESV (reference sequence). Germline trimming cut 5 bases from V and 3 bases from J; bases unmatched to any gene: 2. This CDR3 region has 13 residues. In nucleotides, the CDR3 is TGTGCCAGCAGCCGGGACAGGGTCTACGAGCAGTACTTC. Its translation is CASSRDRVYEQYF.

In DNA form, the CDR3 reads TGCGCCCGCCGGGGAGGGGGGGCGCGGATGACGACAGATACGCAGTATTTT. This codes for CARRGGGARMTTDTQYF. The chain combines TRBV5-1 with TRBJ2-3, with D maybe TRBD2 (7 bases). Germline CDR1 and CDR2: SGHRS and YFSETQ. The CDR3 loop spans 17 amino acids. With 10 bases removed from V and 3 bases from J, the gap between germline ends came to 27 bases.

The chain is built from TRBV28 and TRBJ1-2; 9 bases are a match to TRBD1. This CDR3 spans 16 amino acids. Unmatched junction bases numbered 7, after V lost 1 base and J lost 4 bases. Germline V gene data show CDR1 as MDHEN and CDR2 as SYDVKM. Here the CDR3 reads CASSLSGQGYPYGYTF. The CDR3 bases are TGTGCCAGCAGTTTATCCGGACAGGGGTACCCCTATGGCTACACCTTC.

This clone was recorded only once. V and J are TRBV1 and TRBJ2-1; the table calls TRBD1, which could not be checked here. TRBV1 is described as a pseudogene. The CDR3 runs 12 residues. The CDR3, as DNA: TGCACCAGCGTCGGCCGGACAGGAGATAAGTTCTTC. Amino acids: CTSVGRTGDKFF.

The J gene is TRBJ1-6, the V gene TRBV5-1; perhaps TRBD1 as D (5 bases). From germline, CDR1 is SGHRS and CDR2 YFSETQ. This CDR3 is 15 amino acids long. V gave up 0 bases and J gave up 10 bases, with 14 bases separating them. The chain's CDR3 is CASSLAQGGHSPLHF. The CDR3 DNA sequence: TGCGCCAGCAGCTTGGCCCAGGGAGGGCACTCACCCCTCCACTTT.